The rows below give T cell receptor beta chains drawn from one sample of a study of T cell responses to AZD1222 COVID-19 vaccine. The table came from immunoSEQ multiplex PCR; TCRdb's copy has only in-frame clones and leaves some out. Counted here are about 180,000 clones, 75% to 90% occurring once; the ten biggest clones make up about 4.3%. Sequences were derived from peripheral blood, sampled 28 days after the second dose of the MenACWY control vaccine. Receptors were obtained from an adult who received the MenACWY meningococcal vaccine as a control. The CDR3 runs from the conserved cysteine through the conserved F or W. The D gene is left open where the match is weak. Clone size is given for some rows only: seen once, a few or many times, or a class if the clone is expanded.

size | J | V | D | CDR3 | DNA
NA | TRBJ2-3 | TRBV6-2/TRBV6-3 | NA | CASSYFAADTDTQYF | TGTGCCAGCAGTTACTTCGCAGCGGACACAGATACGCAGTATTTT
NA | TRBJ1-5 | TRBV4-3 | TRBD1 | CASSQGTGVNQPQHF | TGCGCCAGCAGCCAAGGGACAGGGGTTAATCAGCCCCAGCATTTT
NA | TRBJ2-1 | TRBV4-3 | NA | CASSQEAMAASYNEQFF | TGCGCCAGCAGCCAAGAGGCGATGGCGGCGAGCTACAATGAGCAGTTCTTC
NA | TRBJ2-7 | TRBV25-1 | TRBD2 | CASSVAGGRSEQYF | TGTGCCAGCAGTGTGGCGGGAGGTAGGAGCGAGCAGTACTTC
NA | TRBJ1-2 | TRBV6-6 | NA | CASSTIRDANTF | TGTGCCAGCAGTACTATCCGGGACGCAAACACCTTC
NA | TRBJ2-7 | TRBV20-1 | NA | CSARVREQYF | TGCAGTGCTAGGGTGAGGGAGCAGTACTTC
NA | TRBJ2-7 | TRBV7-2 | NA | CASPTGCYEQYF | TGTGCCAGCCCCACCGGTTGCTACGAGCAGTACTTC
NA | TRBJ2-7 | TRBV19 | TRBD1 | CASSPRSGQGLEEQYF | TGTGCCAGTAGTCCCAGGTCAGGACAGGGCCTTGAAGAGCAGTACTTC
NA | TRBJ1-1 | TRBV7-9 | NA | CASSLDGGTEAFF | TGTGCCAGCAGCTTAGATGGGGGGACTGAAGCTTTCTTT
once | TRBJ1-2 | TRBV10-3 | TRBD1 | CAISRDRGTNYGYTF | TGTGCCATCAGCCGGGACAGGGGAACAAACTATGGCTACACCTTC
NA | TRBJ2-2 | TRBV7-9 | TRBD1 | CASSSPDRARTGELFF | TGTGCCAGCAGCTCCCCGGACAGGGCGCGCACCGGGGAGCTGTTTTTT
NA | TRBJ2-3 | TRBV5-1 | NA | CASSLRDSTDTQYF | TGCGCCAGCAGCTTGAGGGACAGCACAGATACGCAGTATTTT
NA | TRBJ1-5 | TRBV10-2 | NA | CASSSHRGNQPQHF | TGCGCCAGCAGTTCCCACAGGGGCAATCAGCCCCAGCATTTT
NA | TRBJ1-5 | TRBV28 | NA | CASSHQGLVQPQHF | TGTGCCAGCAGCCACCAGGGGTTGGTTCAGCCCCAGCATTTT
NA | TRBJ1-5 | TRBV13 | NA | CASSRQEYSNQPQHF | TGTGCCAGCAGCCGACAGGAGTATAGCAATCAGCCCCAGCATTTT
NA | TRBJ1-5 | TRBV7-3 | NA | CASSPDGNQPQHF | TGTGCCAGCAGCCCGGACGGCAATCAGCCCCAGCATTTT
NA | TRBJ1-2 | TRBV18 | TRBD1 | CASSQISTGGLGYTF | TGTGCCAGCTCACAAATATCGACAGGGGGCTTGGGCTACACCTTC
NA | TRBJ1-5 | TRBV19 | NA | CASSSAGESNQPQHF | TGTGCCAGTAGTTCAGCCGGGGAGAGCAATCAGCCCCAGCATTTT
NA | TRBJ2-1 | TRBV28 | NA | CASSFFGTAMANSSYNEQFF | TGTGCCAGCAGTTTTTTCGGGACTGCGATGGCCAACAGCTCCTACAATGAGCAGTTCTTC
NA | TRBJ2-7 | TRBV7-2 | TRBD1 | CASRTGTAYLEQYF | TGTGCCAGCAGGACCGGGACAGCGTACCTCGAGCAGTACTTC
NA | TRBJ1-4 | TRBV5-1 | NA | CASSSARLTNEKLFF | TGCGCCAGCAGCTCAGCCCGGCTGACGAATGAAAAACTGTTTTTT
NA | TRBJ2-7 | TRBV5-1 | TRBD1 | CASSPGQGVHEQYF | TGCGCCAGCAGCCCAGGACAGGGGGTCCACGAGCAGTACTTC
NA | TRBJ2-1 | TRBV10-1 | TRBD1 | CASSEGQGTYNEQFF | TGCGCCAGCAGTGAGGGACAGGGAACCTACAATGAGCAGTTCTTC
NA | TRBJ2-1 | TRBV10-2 | TRBD1 | CASIPGGPYNEQFF | TGCGCCAGCATCCCAGGGGGCCCCTACAATGAGCAGTTCTTC
NA | TRBJ2-7 | TRBV28 | TRBD2 | CASSSAGLGVAEQYF | TGTGCCAGCAGTTCCGCCGGACTAGGGGTGGCAGAGCAGTACTTC
NA | TRBJ1-4 | TRBV5-6 | TRBD1 | CASSSPLDRSNNEKLFF | TGTGCCAGCAGCTCCCCCCTGGACAGGTCGAATAATGAAAAACTGTTTTTT
few | TRBJ1-1 | TRBV3-1/TRBV3-2 | NA | CASSQDAPMTYEAFF | TGTGCCAGCAGCCAAGATGCACCCATGACCTATGAAGCTTTCTTT
NA | TRBJ2-3 | TRBV28 | NA | CASSPRPAGTDTQYF | TGTGCCAGCAGTCCCCGTCCCGCGGGAACAGATACGCAGTATTTT
once | TRBJ2-3 | TRBV30 | NA | CAWSDRGLQYF | TGTGCCTGGAGTGACAGGGGACTGCAGTATTTT
NA | TRBJ2-1 | TRBV27 | TRBD2 | CASTLIGSGRAYNEQFF | TGTGCCAGCACCCTTATTGGGTCGGGGAGGGCCTACAATGAGCAGTTCTTC
NA | TRBJ1-1 | TRBV6-1 | NA | CASSEMGRLTEAFF | TGTGCCAGCAGTGAAATGGGAAGGTTGACTGAAGCTTTCTTT
NA | TRBJ2-7 | TRBV4-3 | NA | CASSQEPGLYEQYF | TGCGCCAGCAGCCAAGAACCAGGGTTGTACGAGCAGTACTTC
NA | TRBJ1-1 | TRBV5-1 | NA | CASNLQAERDTEAFF | TGCGCCAGCAATTTACAGGCGGAACGGGACACTGAAGCTTTCTTT
NA | TRBJ2-7 | TRBV28 | TRBD2 | CAARGTSGTPFSYEQYF | TGTGCCGCACGCGGGACTAGCGGGACCCCTTTCTCCTACGAGCAGTACTTC
NA | TRBJ2-5 | TRBV20-1 | NA | CSASEGTQYF | TGCAGTGCTAGCGAGGGGACCCAGTACTTC
NA | TRBJ2-2 | TRBV4-3 | NA | CASSQEFRYTGELFF | TGCGCCAGCAGCCAAGAATTCCGTTACACCGGGGAGCTGTTTTTT
NA | TRBJ1-4 | TRBV19 | NA | CASTMGRINEKLFF | TGTGCCAGTACCATGGGAAGGATTAATGAAAAACTGTTTTTT
NA | TRBJ1-2 | TRBV7-8 | NA | CASSSNPYGYTF | TGTGCCAGCAGCTCGAACCCCTATGGCTACACCTTC
NA | TRBJ1-1 | TRBV6-2/TRBV6-3 | NA | CASSYSNVQSMNTEAFF | TGTGCCAGCAGTTACTCGAATGTTCAGAGCATGAACACTGAGGCTTTCTTT
NA | TRBJ1-1 | TRBV20-1 | NA | CSAALSTEAFF | TGCAGTGCCGCCCTTAGTACTGAAGCTTTCTTT
NA | TRBJ2-7 | TRBV11-2 | NA | CASTAGYEQYF | TGTGCCAGCACCGCGGGGTACGAGCAGTACTTC
NA | TRBJ2-3 | TRBV6-6 | NA | CASSYGDTQYF | TGTGCCAGCAGTTACGGAGATACGCAGTATTTT
NA | TRBJ2-7 | TRBV11-2 | NA | CASSLQLTSSYEQYF | TGTGCCAGCAGCCTGCAGCTTACAAGTTCCTACGAGCAGTACTTC
NA | TRBJ2-6 | TRBV6-1 | NA | CASSEGSGANVLTF | TGTGCCAGCAGTGAGGGATCCGGGGCCAACGTCCTGACTTTC
NA | TRBJ1-1 | TRBV5-1 | NA | CASSLGLGADTEAFF | TGCGCCAGCAGCTTGGGGTTGGGGGCGGACACTGAAGCTTTCTTT
NA | TRBJ1-1 | TRBV18 | NA | CASSPSEGNTEAFF | TGTGCCAGCTCACCATCAGAAGGCAACACTGAAGCTTTCTTT
NA | TRBJ1-1 | TRBV6-5 | NA | CASSYWQNTEAFF | TGTGCCAGCAGTTACTGGCAGAACACTGAAGCTTTCTTT
NA | TRBJ1-2 | TRBV14 | NA | CASSRGQNYGYTF | TGTGCCAGCAGCCGAGGACAGAACTATGGCTACACCTTC
few | TRBJ2-1 | TRBV30 | NA | CAWSPINEQFF | TGTGCCTGGAGCCCTATCAATGAGCAGTTCTTC
NA | TRBJ2-1 | TRBV7-2 | TRBD2 | CASSWLEGLAGVYNEQFF | TGTGCCAGCAGCTGGCTGGAGGGACTAGCGGGAGTTTACAATGAGCAGTTCTTC
NA | TRBJ2-7 | TRBV6-5 | NA | CASSYGPYYEQYF | TGTGCCAGCAGTTACGGGCCCTACTACGAGCAGTACTTC
NA | TRBJ1-1 | TRBV10-2 | NA | CASTPNREVTEAFF | TGCGCCAGCACCCCGAACAGGGAGGTCACTGAAGCTTTCTTT